These 10 T cell receptor beta chains originate from one sample sequenced in a study of a mutant IDH1 vaccine in newly diagnosed glioma. Profiling relied on immunoSEQ multiplex PCR, and the TCRdb table lists in-frame clones only, not all of them. The table records around 56,000 clones, less than 85% of them present only once. Stated time point: week 5, during vaccination. Doses comprised 300 ug of mutant IDH1 20-mer peptide each, plus topical imiquimod. For these TCRs, the target antigens are not known. Sequences were derived from PBMCs, sampled from a glioma patient whose treatment included an IDH1 peptide vaccine. The receptors here all came from a woman between 18 and 29 years old with glioma. Some clones in this sample may be carry-over from other donors' samples.

The chain combines TRBV6-1 with TRBJ1-3; possibly TRBD1 for D (6 bases). Looked up from germline, CDR1 is MNHNS and CDR2 is SASEGT. The CDR3 consists of 15 residues. Trimming took off 5 bases at V and 4 bases at J, with 15 bases between the two ends. For the CDR3, the DNA is TGTGCCAGCAGTCTTCGACAGGCGGAAGGAAACACCATATATTTT. This codes for CASSLRQAEGNTIYF.

The chain links TRBV15 to TRBJ2-5, with D maybe TRBD2 (6 bases). Germline V lookup: CDR1 LNHNV, CDR2 YYDKDF (reference sequence). The CDR3 runs to 16 residues. Trimming removed 1 base from V and 5 bases from J, with 17 bases in between. The DNA for the CDR3 is TGTGCCACCAGCAGAGTGTCGGGACTCGGCGCCGAGACCCAGTACTTC. Encoded protein: CATSRVSGLGAETQYF.

The V gene is TRBV7-8, the J gene TRBJ2-1; 9 nucleotides match TRBD1. Germline assignment: CDR1 SGHVS and CDR2 FQNEAQ. CDR3 length: 15 residues. Trimming at V came to 5 bases and at J to 4 bases, leaving 6 bases not matched to a gene. CDR3 bases: TGTGCCAGCAGCCCGGACAGGGGACCTTACAATGAGCAGTTCTTC. As protein: CASSPDRGPYNEQFF.

This clone has just one count. The chain uses TRBV15 and TRBJ1-1, with 7 nucleotides matching TRBD1. The ends lost 3 bases at V and 1 base at J; junction bases unmatched: 5. The CDR3 totals 15 residues. Germline assignment: CDR1 LNHNV and CDR2 YYDKDF (reference sequence). The chain's CDR3 is CATSSPTGRNTEAFF. Written as DNA, the CDR3 is TGTGCCACCAGCAGCCCGACAGGGAGGAACACTGAAGCTTTCTTT.

This clone was observed a handful of times. The rearrangement uses TRBV6-1 and TRBJ1-3; D is unclear. Germline assignment: CDR1 MNHNS and CDR2 SASEGT. The CDR3 has 15 amino acids. Trimming removed 4 bases at V and 4 bases at J, with 14 bases between. The CDR3 is CASSGPVAVGNTIYF. CDR3 DNA sequence: TGTGCCAGCAGTGGCCCGGTCGCAGTGGGAAACACCATATATTTT.

This chain connects TRBV7-2 to TRBJ1-3; possible D gene TRBD1, 6 bases. This CDR3 is built from 16 residues. Per germline, CDR1 SGHTA and CDR2 FQGNSA. V was trimmed by 5 bases and J by 4 bases, leaving 18 bases between them. The CDR3 nucleotides are TGTGCCAGCAGCCCCGTGGTGGGCAGGGGCGGAAACACCATATATTTT. Translated, it gives CASSPVVGRGGNTIYF. Combining the CDR3 with reference TRBV7-2 and TRBJ1-3 gives the whole variable domain GAGVSQSPSNKVTEKGKDVELRCDPISGHTALYWYRQSLGQGLEFLIYFQGNSAPDKSGLPSDRFSAERTGGSVSTLTIQRTQQEDSAVYLCASSPVVGRGGNTIYFGEGSWLTVV.

The chain couples TRBV13 to TRBJ2-7, with TRBD2 matching 11 bases. V shed 5 bases and J 1 base; nucleotides not matched to a gene: 7. The germline gives CDR1 PRHDT, CDR2 FYEKMQ (reference sequence). The CDR3 spans 16 residues. In DNA form, the CDR3 reads TGTGCCAGCAGCCCTGGACTAGCGGGTCTATCCTACGAGCAGTACTTC. Its translation: CASSPGLAGLSYEQYF.

This clone was seen a handful of times. The rearrangement links TRBV6-4 to TRBJ1-1; unclear D gene. Trimming cost V 11 bases and J 4 bases, with 17 bases left between them. CDR1 is MRHNA, CDR2 SNTAGT, per germline. CDR3 size: 13 residues. In DNA form, the CDR3 reads TGTGCCCCCCCGGCGGAGGGTCCCACTGAAGCTTTCTTT. This codes for CAPPAEGPTEAFF.

In its sample, this clone was seen a few times. The V call is TRBV7-3, the J call TRBJ2-7, with D unclear. Germline values: CDR1 SGHTA, CDR2 FQGTGA. The CDR3 contains 13 residues. Deletions cut 3 bases from V and 2 bases from J, with 8 bases between. The CDR3 protein is CASSFGVAYEQYF. The CDR3 nucleotides are TGTGCCAGCAGCTTCGGTGTCGCCTACGAGCAGTACTTC.

This clone has only a few counts. The V and J genes are TRBV5-4 and TRBJ2-7, with D tentatively TRBD2 (7 bases). Trimming stripped 2 bases from V and 5 bases from J, with 11 bases between. The germline gives CDR1 SGHNT, CDR2 YYREEE (reference sequence). This CDR3 contains 13 residues. In DNA, the CDR3 is TGTGCCAGCAGCTTAGGGGGGGGAGACGAGCAGTACTTC. Residues: CASSLGGGDEQYF.